These 14 T cell receptor beta chains were sequenced from one sample in a study of T cell repertoires in cytomegalovirus infection. From the reads, TCRdb called clonotypes with MiXCR, one entry per CDR3 protein. The sample has under 850,000 distinct CDR3 sequences, under 40% seen once; the top ten hold under 3%. The sample was PBMCs. These receptors all stem from a human donor in good health (CMV status not recorded). Some clones in this sample may be carry-over from other donors' samples.

V and J are TRBV11-1 and TRBJ1-3; possibly TRBD1 for D (6 bases). V was shortened by 3 bases and J by 4 bases, with 7 bases between the two germline ends. The CDR3 length is 13 residues. Germline V gene sequence: CDR1 SGHAT, CDR2 FQDESV (reference sequence). This CDR3 is CASSLTGGNTIYF. The CDR3 DNA is TGTGCCAGCAGCTTGACAGGAGGAAACACCATATATTTT.

This clonotype came up many times. The CDR3 is CASSSDRFDQPQHF. CDR3 in DNA: TGTGCCAGCAGTTCGGACAGGTTCGATCAGCCCCAGCATTTT. This chain joins TRBV6-1 and TRBJ1-5; 7 bases match TRBD1. Per the germline V gene, CDR1 is MNHNS and CDR2 is SASEGT. This CDR3 is 14 amino acids long. Losses at the gene ends were 5 bases for V and 5 bases for J; bases not matched to a gene: 6.

The chain combines TRBV5-4 with TRBJ2-1; tentative D call: TRBD2 (6 bases). Trimming pared 4 bases from V and 7 bases from J, leaving 12 bases between. This CDR3 is 13 amino acids long. Germline CDR1 reads SGHNT; CDR2 reads YYREEE (reference sequence). The CDR3 loop reads CASSPPRGNEQFF. CDR3 sequence (DNA): TGTGCCAGCAGCCCCCCCCGGGGGAATGAGCAGTTCTTC.

This clonotype was counted a few times. The V call is TRBV4-2, the J call TRBJ2-1; D might be TRBD2 (7 bases). This CDR3 contains 15 residues. Per germline, CDR1 LGHNA and CDR2 YNFKEQ. V gave up 0 bases and J gave up 9 bases, with 15 bases separating them. CDR3: CASSQDRGGRGEQFF. The CDR3 DNA reads as TGTGCCAGCAGCCAAGATCGCGGGGGCCGTGGTGAGCAGTTCTTC.

This chain connects TRBV6-8 to TRBJ2-2; D remains unclear. The CDR3 covers 13 residues. The germline gives CDR1 MNHGY, CDR2 SAAAGT. Trimming took off 8 bases at V and 1 base at J, with 8 bases between the two ends. The CDR3 DNA is TGTGCCAGCCATCCCCAGAACACCGGGGAGCTGTTTTTT. It yields the protein CASHPQNTGELFF.

This clonotype has a count of ten or more. The chain couples TRBV28 to TRBJ2-5; D possibly corresponds to TRBD2 (5 bases). Germline V lookup: CDR1 MDHEN, CDR2 SYDVKM. Between the trimmed V and J ends, which lost 7 bases and 5 bases, there was a span of 14 bases. The CDR3 runs to 13 residues. The CDR3 here is CASIRELGETQYF. CDR3 DNA sequence: TGTGCCAGCATAAGGGAGCTGGGGGAGACCCAGTACTTC.

The genes are TRBV5-6 and TRBJ2-6; no firm D call. CDR1 SGHDT and CDR2 YYEEEE come from the germline V gene. The germline V and J ends were trimmed by 4 bases and 1 base, with 6 bases remaining between them. This CDR3 contains 14 residues. The CDR3 here is CASSVPSGANVLTF. The CDR3 region has the DNA TGTGCCAGCAGCGTCCCATCTGGGGCCAACGTCCTGACTTTC.

The chain recombines TRBV9 with TRBJ1-6; D not certain. This CDR3 contains 13 residues. Per germline, CDR1 SGDLS and CDR2 YYNGEE. Trimming removed 3 bases from V and 7 bases from J, with 8 bases in between. In DNA, the CDR3 is TGTGCCAGCAGCGCGGTGGGGAATTCACCCCTCCACTTT. Translated: CASSAVGNSPLHF. Full variable domain (missing parts from reference TRBV9 and TRBJ1-6): DSGVTQTPKHLITATGQRVTLRCSPRSGDLSVYWYQQSLDQGLQFLIQYYNGEERAKGNILERFSAQQFPDLHSELNLSSLELGDSALYFCASSAVGNSPLHFGNGTRLTVT.

A remark on this clonotype: An end of the junction does not agree with germline; a read error may underlie this. The V gene is TRBV6-1, the J gene TRBJ1-6; 9 bases agree with TRBD1. The CDR3 extends over 16 amino acids. Germline V gene lookup returns CDR1 MNHNS and CDR2 SASEGT. For the CDR3, the DNA is TGTGCCAGCAGTGAAGTTACAGGGGGCCACAATTCACACCTCCACTTT. This codes for CASSEVTGGHNSHLHF.

This clonotype appeared a few times. The chain combines TRBV12-3 or TRBV12-4 with TRBJ1-6, with D unresolved. The length of the CDR3 is 15 residues. V dropped 2 bases and J dropped 10 bases, with 15 bases sitting between them. The CDR3 is CASSLLVGLGSPLHF. As DNA, the CDR3 is TGTGCCAGCAGTTTATTAGTAGGCCTGGGATCACCCCTCCACTTT.

The CDR3: CSARATSGTLQETQYF. Here the CDR3 DNA reads TGCAGTGCTAGAGCCACATCCGGGACTCTGCAAGAGACCCAGTACTTC. The chain combines TRBV20-1 with TRBJ2-5, with D possibly TRBD2 on 6 matching bases. CDR1 is DFQATT, CDR2 SNEGSKA, per germline (reference sequence). The CDR3 loop spans 16 amino acids. The V end lost 1 base, the J end lost 2 bases, and 17 bases lay between the germline ends.

The V gene is TRBV28, the J gene TRBJ2-1; D gene ambiguous. The CDR3 has 14 amino acids. V lost 5 bases and J lost 1, with 9 bases in between. Germline assignment: CDR1 MDHEN and CDR2 SYDVKM. The CDR3 region is CASSMDVSYNEQFF. CDR3 bases: TGTGCCAGCAGTATGGACGTGTCCTACAATGAGCAGTTCTTC.

The rearrangement joins TRBV7-6 to TRBJ2-3; 7 bases align to TRBD1. V shed 1 base, J shed 2 bases, and the junction held 9 bases outside the gene matches. Germline V gene sequence: CDR1 SGHVS, CDR2 FNYEAQ. This CDR3 is 17 amino acids long. This CDR3 reads CASSLGPDRRPTDTQYF. In DNA form, the CDR3 reads TGTGCCAGCAGCTTAGGGCCGGACAGGAGACCCACAGATACGCAGTATTTT.

The count of this clonotype is one. J is TRBJ1-2 and V is TRBV28, with D hard to call. V shed 1 base and J shed 4 bases, with 10 bases lying between them. This CDR3 comprises 14 residues. From germline, CDR1 is MDHEN and CDR2 SYDVKM. CDR3 loop: CASSLSPVLYGYTF. CDR3 DNA: TGTGCCAGCAGTTTATCGCCAGTACTCTATGGCTACACCTTC.